The rows below give T cell receptor beta chains drawn from one sample of a study of blood T cell repertoires in COVID-19. Clones were sequenced by immunoSEQ multiplex PCR, and TCRdb holds only the in-frame ones, with some missing. The sample has 100,000 to 150,000 clones; approximately 80% are singletons. Sequenced: peripheral blood. These receptors all stem from a man aged 55-75 years with acute or convalescent COVID-19. The CDR3 runs from the conserved cysteine through the conserved F or W. A D gene is named only where the DNA matches it firmly. A row's size may be missing; if present it is once, few, many or a size class.

j_call clone_size v_call d_call cdr3_aa cdr3_nt
TRBJ1-2 . TRBV19 TRBD1 CATHPDRGSYGYTF TGTGCCACCCACCCGGACAGGGGCTCATATGGCTACACCTTC
TRBJ2-7 . TRBV4-1 . CASRKETQGTSYEQYF TGCGCCAGCAGGAAAGAGACCCAGGGTACTTCGTACGAGCAGTACTTC
TRBJ2-7 . TRBV2 TRBD2 CASSTFGLAGDPFREQYF TGTGCCAGCAGTACCTTCGGCCTAGCGGGAGACCCGTTCCGCGAGCAGTACTTC
TRBJ1-1 . TRBV28 TRBD1 CASSTGTGGEAFF TGTGCCAGCAGTACCGGGACAGGGGGTGAAGCTTTCTTT
TRBJ1-5 . TRBV5-1 TRBD1 CASSPQGSNQPQHF TGCGCCAGCAGCCCACAGGGGAGCAATCAGCCCCAGCATTTT
TRBJ2-5 . TRBV7-9 . CASSLPLRETQYF TGTGCCAGCAGCCTCCCGCTTCGGGAGACCCAGTACTTC
TRBJ1-2 once TRBV29-1 TRBD1 CSVGQGDIGYTF TGCAGCGTGGGACAGGGGGATATTGGCTACACCTTC
TRBJ2-4 few TRBV24-1 . CATSDSSLSPRNIQYF TGTGCCACCAGTGATTCCAGTTTGTCCCCTAGGAACATTCAGTACTTC
TRBJ1-2 . TRBV19 . CASSIGGSNYTF TGTGCCAGTAGTATAGGGGGCAGCAACTACACCTTC
TRBJ1-5 . TRBV10-2 . CASSSSRVQPQHF TGCGCCAGCAGCTCATCTCGGGTCCAGCCCCAGCATTTT
TRBJ1-4 . TRBV5-1 TRBD1 CASSRDRGNEKLFF TGCGCCAGCAGCCGTGACAGGGGTAATGAAAAACTGTTTTTT
TRBJ2-2 . TRBV18 TRBD1 CASSPRQGAGNTGELFF TGTGCCAGCTCACCCAGACAGGGGGCAGGGAACACCGGGGAGCTGTTTTTT
TRBJ2-7 . TRBV4-1 TRBD2 CASSQGGLARYEQYF TGCGCCAGCAGCCAGGGGGGACTAGCTCGCTACGAGCAGTACTTC
TRBJ2-3 . TRBV7-6 TRBD2 CASSLATSGRADTQYF TGTGCCAGCAGCTTAGCGACTAGCGGGAGAGCAGATACGCAGTATTTT
TRBJ1-1 . TRBV18 . CASSPAGATEAFF TGTGCCAGCTCACCTGCGGGGGCCACTGAAGCTTTCTTT
TRBJ1-2 . TRBV28 TRBD1 CASSHRTGAGYTF TGTGCCAGCAGTCACCGGACAGGGGCTGGCTACACCTTC
TRBJ1-4 once TRBV6-1 TRBD1 CASSEHGTGEKLFF TGTGCCAGCAGTGAACATGGGACAGGTGAAAAACTGTTTTTT
TRBJ2-4 . TRBV1 . CTSSQDTGDSAGGLDIQYF TGCACCAGCAGCCAAGATACAGGGGACTCTGCGGGAGGGTTAGACATTCAGTACTTC
TRBJ1-2 . TRBV5-1 . CASSSDWDYGYTF TGCGCCAGCAGTAGTGACTGGGACTATGGCTACACCTTC
TRBJ1-4 . TRBV24-1 . CATSDPRSVEKLFF TGTGCCACCAGTGATCCTCGAAGCGTGGAAAAACTGTTTTTT
TRBJ2-1 once TRBV27 . CASSVGGGALSRQFF TGTGCCAGCAGTGTAGGGGGAGGGGCCCTCAGTAGGCAGTTCTTC
TRBJ1-1 . TRBV7-9 TRBD1 CASSLVGTANTEAFF TGTGCCAGCAGCTTAGTAGGGACAGCGAACACTGAAGCTTTCTTT
TRBJ1-2 . TRBV15 TRBD1 CATSRLLQGSYGYTF TGTGCCACCAGCAGACTACTACAGGGGTCCTATGGCTACACCTTC
TRBJ1-2 . TRBV6-5 TRBD1 CASNEQGYYGYTF TGTGCCAGCAACGAACAGGGGTACTATGGCTACACCTTC
TRBJ2-5 . TRBV5-4 TRBD2 CASSPGGSGKETQYF TGTGCCAGCAGCCCCGGCGGTAGCGGGAAAGAGACCCAGTACTTC
TRBJ1-6 . TRBV2 . CASIIGTGSGGPLHF TGTGCCAGCATAATTGGAACTGGGTCAGGTGGACCCCTCCACTTT
TRBJ2-3 . TRBV2 TRBD1 CASSLQGQGTDTQYF TGTGCCAGCAGTCTCCAGGGACAGGGCACAGATACGCAGTATTTT
TRBJ2-7 . TRBV19 TRBD1 CASSRTGVYEQYF TGTGCCAGTAGTAGAACAGGGGTCTACGAGCAGTACTTC
TRBJ1-2 . TRBV7-9 TRBD1 CASSIDRGRGYTF TGTGCCAGCAGCATCGACAGGGGCCGGGGCTACACCTTC
TRBJ1-4 . TRBV19 . CASSIRSAKATNEKLFF TGTGCCAGTAGTATTCGGTCAGCGAAGGCAACTAATGAAAAACTGTTTTTT
TRBJ2-3 . TRBV4-1 . CASSRSRDTQYF TGCGCCAGCAGCCGATCTAGGGATACGCAGTATTTT
TRBJ1-6 . TRBV27 TRBD1 CASSLETGRSSPLHF TGTGCCAGCAGTTTAGAGACAGGGCGAAGTTCACCCCTCCACTTT
TRBJ1-1 . TRBV29-1 . CSVVTGTSRISEAFF TGCAGCGTTGTGACCGGGACATCTCGTATCTCTGAAGCTTTCTTT
TRBJ2-7 . TRBV5-4 TRBD1 CATRDRGLYEQYF TGTGCCACCAGGGACAGGGGGCTCTACGAGCAGTACTTC
TRBJ2-5 . TRBV5-1 TRBD2 CASSGGGFEETQYF TGCGCCAGCAGCGGCGGGGGGTTCGAAGAGACCCAGTACTTC
TRBJ1-5 . TRBV11-2 . CASSLMSNQPQHF TGTGCCAGCAGCTTAATGTCGAATCAGCCCCAGCATTTT
TRBJ2-7 . TRBV9 TRBD1 CASSVTGASSYEQYF TGTGCCAGCAGCGTAACAGGGGCAAGCTCCTACGAGCAGTACTTC
TRBJ1-4 . TRBV11-2 TRBD1 CASTRTGMNEKLFF TGTGCCAGCACCCGGACAGGGATGAATGAAAAACTGTTTTTT
TRBJ2-3 few TRBV7-3 TRBD2 CASRPGLDGDTQYF TGTGCCAGCAGACCGGGACTAGACGGGGATACGCAGTATTTT
TRBJ2-7 . TRBV13 TRBD2 CASSFWTSGLVGSYEQYF TGTGCCAGCAGCTTTTGGACTAGCGGGCTAGTTGGCTCCTACGAGCAGTACTTC